The clone carrying this T cell receptor beta chain was picked up a small number of times. Looked up from germline, CDR1 is SGHTA and CDR2 is FQGNSA. There are 17 residues in the CDR3. V shed 5 bases and J shed 2 bases, with 21 bases lying between them. The source of the sample is a study of beta chain features in type 1 diabetes. As every portion of the isolated RNA was reverse transcribed, the sequencing read expressed TCRB transcripts. The assay was immunoSEQ multiplex PCR, and TCRdb's table has in-frame clones only and misses some. The repertoire holds about 130,000 clones, with just over 9% as singletons.

The sample consisted of central memory CD4+ T cells from blood. V usage is TRBV7-2 and J usage is TRBJ2-5; maybe TRBD2 (7 bases). The sequence was obtained from a man aged 18 to 30 in good health. Written as DNA, the CDR3 is TGTGCCAGCAGCCGGATCCGGGGGGCTGTGGGGCAAGAGACCCAGTACTTC. This sequence encodes CASSRIRGAVGQETQYF. The entire variable domain, with the rest obtained from reference TRBV7-2 and TRBJ2-5, is as follows: GAGVSQSPSNKVTEKGKDVELRCDPISGHTALYWYRQSLGQGLEFLIYFQGNSAPDKSGLPSDRFSAERTGGSVSTLTIQRTQQEDSAVYLCASSRIRGAVGQETQYFGPGTRLLVL.